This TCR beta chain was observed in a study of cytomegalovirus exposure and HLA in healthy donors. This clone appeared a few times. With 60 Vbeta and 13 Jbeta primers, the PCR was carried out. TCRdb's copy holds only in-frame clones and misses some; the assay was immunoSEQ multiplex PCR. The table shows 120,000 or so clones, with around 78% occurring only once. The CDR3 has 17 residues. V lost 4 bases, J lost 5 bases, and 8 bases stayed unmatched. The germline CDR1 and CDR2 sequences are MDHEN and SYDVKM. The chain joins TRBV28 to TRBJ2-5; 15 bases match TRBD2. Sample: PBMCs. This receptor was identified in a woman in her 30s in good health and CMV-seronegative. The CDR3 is CASSYRTSGGGVETQYF. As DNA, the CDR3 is TGTGCCAGCAGTTACAGGACTAGCGGGGGGGGTGTTGAGACCCAGTACTTC.